Presented here are 16 T cell receptor beta chains from one specimen sequenced in a study of OX40 agonist ivuxolimab in advanced cancers. Profiled with immunoSEQ multiplex PCR; TCRdb holds only in-frame clones, not every one. The sample holds roughly 60,000 clones, 85% seen once. This sample comprised CD4+ or CD8+ T cells sorted from blood, obtained in a trial of the OX40 agonist ivuxolimab. These receptors were obtained from an adult with an advanced solid tumor such as melanoma, head and neck, liver or kidney cancer.

The CDR3 loop is CASSPTGYNEQFF. DNA for the CDR3: TGTGCCAGCAGCCCAACAGGTTACAATGAGCAGTTCTTC. This chain links TRBV5-6 with TRBJ2-1, with a weak D call TRBD1 (5 bases). CDR3 length equals 13 residues. Germline CDR1 is SGHDT and CDR2 is YYEEEE. Trimming removed 4 bases at V and 4 bases at J, with 9 bases between. Using reference TRBV5-6 and TRBJ2-1 for the parts outside the CDR3, the full variable domain is DAGVTQSPTHLIKTRGQQVTLRCSPKSGHDTVSWYQQALGQGPQFIFQYYEEEERQRGNFPDRFSGHQFPNYSSELNVNALLLGDSALYLCASSPTGYNEQFFGPGTRLTVL.

This sequence joins TRBV10-2 and TRBJ2-5; a possible D gene is TRBD1 (8 bases). Trimming took 6 bases from V and 4 from J, leaving 21 bases between them. This CDR3 is 16 amino acids long. Germline loops: CDR1 WSHSY, CDR2 SAAADI. CDR3 bases: TGCGCCAGCAGGGACCATGGACAGGGAGGGCGAGAGACCCAGTACTTC. This sequence encodes CASRDHGQGGRETQYF.

This clone was recorded once. The rearrangement uses TRBV5-4 and TRBJ2-1, with TRBD2 matching over 7 bases. CDR1 is SGHNT and CDR2 is YYREEE in the germline V gene (reference sequence). The J segment lost 6 bases and the V segment lost 2 bases, leaving 2 bases of the junction unmatched. This CDR3 comprises 13 residues. The CDR3 coding sequence is TGTGCCAGCAGCTTTAAGCGGGGCAATGAGCAGTTCTTC. This sequence encodes CASSFKRGNEQFF.

This chain links TRBV9 with TRBJ2-3; 11 bases line up with TRBD2. Germline-derived CDR1 and CDR2 are SGDLS and YYNGEE. Unmatched junction bases numbered 5, after V lost 3 bases and J lost 2 bases. The CDR3 length is 16 residues. The CDR3 DNA reads as TGTGCCAGCAGCGAAACTAGCGGGAGTGACACAGATACGCAGTATTTT. Translated: CASSETSGSDTDTQYF.

The chain uses TRBV7-3 and TRBJ2-2, with TRBD2 identical over 8 bases. The V gene end was trimmed by 2 bases and the J gene end by 3 bases; junction bases not matched to a gene: 2. Looked up from germline, CDR1 is SGHTA and CDR2 is FQGTGA. The CDR3 runs 15 residues. The CDR3 region has the DNA TGTGCCAGCAGCTTAGGTAGCGGGGACACCGGGGAGCTGTTTTTT. Translated: CASSLGSGDTGELFF.

The rearrangement uses TRBV25-1 and TRBJ2-5; no definite D call. Germline V CDR1 and CDR2: MGHDK, SYGVNS. This CDR3 spans 16 amino acids. V was shortened by 1 base and J by 4 bases, with 16 bases between the two germline ends. The DNA of the CDR3 is TGTGCCAGCAGTGAATTGGGATTGGGCAAGGGAGAGACCCAGTACTTC. As protein: CASSELGLGKGETQYF.

The chain combines TRBV5-1 with TRBJ2-7; the D gene is possibly TRBD2 (6 bases). The germline V and J ends were trimmed by 2 bases and 3 bases, with 12 bases remaining between them. The CDR3 runs to 14 residues. Germline V gene sequence: CDR1 SGHRS, CDR2 YFSETQ. CDR3 bases: TGCGCCAGCAGCTTCCTGGGAGGTGGCTACGAGCAGTACTTC. Translation: CASSFLGGGYEQYF.

The chain couples TRBV10-1 to TRBJ1-1, with D maybe TRBD1 (6 bases). The V and J ends lost 3 bases and 5 bases respectively, with 16 bases between them. Germline assignment: CDR1 WNHNN and CDR2 SYGVQD (reference sequence). CDR3 size: 15 residues. In nucleotides, the CDR3 is TGCGCCAGCAGTGATGACAAGGGGGGGGGAACTGAAGCTTTCTTT. Translation gives CASSDDKGGGTEAFF.

The CDR3 loop is CASNHGWGTGHRPQHF. The CDR3 nucleotides read TGTGCCAGCAACCACGGTTGGGGGACCGGGCATCGGCCCCAGCATTTT. The chain uses TRBV6-6 and TRBJ1-5; possibly TRBD1 for D (5 bases). This CDR3 is 16 amino acids long. Trimming stripped 7 bases from V and 9 bases from J, with 25 bases between. Germline V gives CDR1 MNHNY, CDR2 SVGAGI (reference sequence).

V and J are TRBV29-1 and TRBJ2-7; 9 bases agree with TRBD1. Germline V gives CDR1 SQVTM, CDR2 ANQGSEA. Losses at the gene ends were 6 bases for V and 3 bases for J; bases not matched to a gene: 6. The CDR3 extends over 13 amino acids. The CDR3 sequence is CSVTGTGSYEQYF. CDR3 bases: TGCAGCGTCACCGGGACAGGGAGCTACGAGCAGTACTTC.

This sequence joins TRBV28 and TRBJ2-7; no definite D call. V lost 3 bases and J lost 0, with 15 bases in between. Looked up from germline, CDR1 is MDHEN and CDR2 is SYDVKM. CDR3 length: 16 amino acids. The CDR3 region has the DNA TGTGCCAGCAGTTTCCCCCAAGGCGGTATCTCCTACGAGCAGTACTTC. Protein sequence: CASSFPQGGISYEQYF.

A few counts support this clone. The genes are TRBV28 and TRBJ2-7; TRBD2 matches 8 bases. Trimming cost V 7 bases and J 3 bases; bases outside gene matches: 14. Looked up from germline, CDR1 is MDHEN and CDR2 is SYDVKM. CDR3 size: 16 residues. This chain's CDR3 is CASKDMGAGEGYEQYF. The DNA for the CDR3 is TGTGCCAGCAAGGATATGGGAGCGGGGGAGGGCTACGAGCAGTACTTC.

V is TRBV5-5 and J is TRBJ2-7, with 9 bases identical to TRBD1. CDR3 size: 15 residues. CDR1 SGHKS and CDR2 YYEKEE come from the germline V gene (reference sequence). V lost 4 bases to trimming and J lost 7 bases; unmatched junction nucleotides: 12. The CDR3 spells CASSPTGTGLLEQYF. For the CDR3, the DNA is TGTGCCAGCAGCCCCACCGGGACAGGGCTTTTGGAGCAGTACTTC.

V gene TRBV25-1 combines with J gene TRBJ2-7; 7 bases match TRBD2. Per the germline V gene, CDR1 is MGHDK and CDR2 is SYGVNS. The CDR3 runs to 13 residues. The trim removed 7 bases at V and 6 bases at J, leaving 9 bases unmatched. CDR3 DNA sequence: TGTGCCAGCACTAGCGGTTCCCGTCCCGAGCAGTACTTC. Its translation: CASTSGSRPEQYF.

V is TRBV21-1 and J is TRBJ2-2; the table gives TRBD2 as D, unverified against the DNA. TRBV21-1 is a listed pseudogene. CDR3 length equals 16 residues. This chain's CDR3 is CASIPGGRANTGELFF. Here the CDR3 DNA reads TGTGCCAGCATCCCGGGGGGAAGGGCCAACACCGGGGAGCTGTTTTTT.

V and J are TRBV5-4 and TRBJ2-5, with D tentatively TRBD1 (5 bases). The end of the DNA aligns better with TRBJ2-7, so the J call may be wrong. Germline assignment: CDR1 SGHNT and CDR2 YYREEE (reference sequence). CDR3 length equals 14 residues. The CDR3 DNA follows: TGTGCCAGCAGCTTGGACCAGGGAACCTACGAGCAGTACTTC. It is translated as CASSLDQGTYEQYF.